This is a list of T cell receptor beta chains from one sample in a study of OX40 agonist ivuxolimab in advanced cancers. Assay used: immunoSEQ multiplex PCR; TCRdb lists only in-frame clones, some missing. In the table there are under 20,000 clones, 80% to 90% of which are singletons. The sample was CD4+ or CD8+ T cells sorted from blood, taken in a trial of the OX40 agonist ivuxolimab. These receptors all come from an adult with an advanced solid tumor such as melanoma, head and neck, liver or kidney cancer. Each CDR3 is given with its conserved first and last residue. A D gene is named only where the DNA matches it firmly. Clone size is given for some rows only: seen once, a few or many times, or a class if the clone is expanded.

j_call | d_call | v_call | clone_size | cdr3_nt | cdr3_aa
TRBJ1-4 | NA | TRBV9 | NA | TGTGCCAGCAGCGTTCAGTTCCTTAATGAAAAACTGTTTTTT | CASSVQFLNEKLFF
TRBJ2-1 | NA | TRBV2 | NA | TGTGCCAGCAGCGGTGGTAGATACAATGAGCAGTTCTTC | CASSGGRYNEQFF
TRBJ1-2 | NA | TRBV5-4 | NA | TGTGCCAGCAGCTTGGTCACAGATGGCTACACCTTC | CASSLVTDGYTF
TRBJ2-7 | TRBD2 | TRBV6-6 | NA | TGTGCCAGCAGCCAGGGGACTAGCGGACTGGGGCAGTACTTC | CASSQGTSGLGQYF
TRBJ2-3 | TRBD2 | TRBV7-2 | few | TGTGCCAGCAGCTTCCAACTAGCGGGGGGCCGGGATACGCAGTATTTT | CASSFQLAGGRDTQYF
TRBJ1-5 | NA | TRBV27 | NA | TGTGCCAGCAGTGAGTCCCTGAATCAGCCCCAGCATTTT | CASSESLNQPQHF
TRBJ2-7 | NA | TRBV15 | NA | TGTGCCACCAGCAGAGATAAGGGGTACGAGCAGTACTTC | CATSRDKGYEQYF
TRBJ2-7 | TRBD2 | TRBV5-1 | NA | TGCGCCAGCAGCGTGGGACTAGCGGGGTTCTACGAGCAGTACTTC | CASSVGLAGFYEQYF
TRBJ2-2 | NA | TRBV7-2 | NA | TGTGCCAGCAGCTTCCCATTCCGGGAGCTGTTTTTT | CASSFPFRELFF
TRBJ2-7 | TRBD1 | TRBV10-3 | NA | TGTGCCATCAGGGGGACAGGCGCCGGGCTCGGCGAGCAGTACTTC | CAIRGTGAGLGEQYF
TRBJ1-1 | NA | TRBV7-9 | NA | TGTGCCAGCAGCTTAGGGGGGGTTGTGAACGAAGCTTTCTTT | CASSLGGVVNEAFF
TRBJ2-2 | NA | TRBV27 | NA | TGTGCCAGCAGGAGAACCGCAGGGGGGTTAACCGGGGAGCTGTTTTTT | CASRRTAGGLTGELFF
TRBJ2-3 | NA | TRBV19 | NA | TGTGCCAGTCAAGATGGGGCAGGGTACCCAGATACGCAGTATTTT | CASQDGAGYPDTQYF
TRBJ2-7 | TRBD1 | TRBV7-2 | NA | TGTGCCAGCAGCGTAGCCGGGACAGGTCCTTCCTACGAGCAGTACTTC | CASSVAGTGPSYEQYF
TRBJ1-3 | NA | TRBV19 | NA | TGTGCCAGTAGTGCGACAGGAACTGGAAACACCATATATTTT | CASSATGTGNTIYF
TRBJ2-7 | TRBD2 | TRBV5-1 | NA | TGCGCCAGCAGCCCCCAGGGACTAGTAAGCCACGAGCAGTACTTC | CASSPQGLVSHEQYF
TRBJ2-2 | NA | TRBV11-2 | NA | TGTGCCAGCAGCTTAGGCACCGGGGAGCTGTTTTTT | CASSLGTGELFF
TRBJ2-7 | TRBD2 | TRBV5-1 | NA | TGCGCCAGCAGCCCAGGGTACGGGAGCGGGGCCTACGAGCAGTACTTC | CASSPGYGSGAYEQYF
TRBJ1-1 | NA | TRBV19 | few | TGTGCCAGTAGTATCCGTCGAGGGAGGCCTGAAGCTTTCTTT | CASSIRRGRPEAFF
TRBJ2-7 | NA | TRBV4-1 | NA | TGCGCCAGCAGCCAAGGGGCTTTGAGCTCCTACGAGCAGTACTTC | CASSQGALSSYEQYF
TRBJ2-5 | NA | TRBV5-1 | NA | TGCGCCAGCAGCTTTGGAGGGGGGGCCGAGGCCCAGTACTTC | CASSFGGGAEAQYF
TRBJ2-3 | NA | TRBV7-9 | few | TGTGCCAGCAGCCTACGGGGACAATTACGCACAGATACGCAGTATTTT | CASSLRGQLRTDTQYF
TRBJ2-2 | TRBD1 | TRBV9 | NA | TGTGCCAGCAGCGTGGCACAGGGGGCGCCCCCCGGGGAGCTGTTTTTT | CASSVAQGAPPGELFF
TRBJ2-2 | TRBD2 | TRBV19 | NA | TGTGCCAGTACCCGTAGCGGGGTCAACACCGGGGAGCTGTTTTTT | CASTRSGVNTGELFF
TRBJ2-7 | NA | TRBV6-6 | NA | TGTGCCAGCAGCTTGAATGGGTATCCGGAGCAGTACTTC | CASSLNGYPEQYF
TRBJ2-1 | TRBD2 | TRBV9 | NA | TGTGCCAGCACTCTCCAAGGGACTAGCGGGGTCAATGAGCAGTTCTTC | CASTLQGTSGVNEQFF
TRBJ2-1 | TRBD2 | TRBV27 | NA | TGTGCCAGCAGTCTGCCCTTGGGGGGAGGGACCAATGAGCAGTTCTTC | CASSLPLGGGTNEQFF
TRBJ2-5 | NA | TRBV6-6 | NA | TGTGCCAGCGCGGTAGTGGGGGGAGAGACCCAGTACTTC | CASAVVGGETQYF
TRBJ2-2 | NA | TRBV7-3 | NA | TGTGCCAGCAGCTTAACACCAGCCGGGGAGCTGTTTTTT | CASSLTPAGELFF
TRBJ2-3 | TRBD2 | TRBV11-3 | NA | TGTGCCAGCAGCGTAACTAGCGGGAGTACAGATACGCAGTATTTT | CASSVTSGSTDTQYF
TRBJ1-1 | NA | TRBV6-6 | NA | TGTGCCAGCAGCGTCGAGGGAGTGGGAGCTTTCTTT | CASSVEGVGAFF
TRBJ1-2 | TRBD1 | TRBV6-5 | NA | TGTGCCAGCACAACAGGGGCTAACTATGGCTACACCTTC | CASTTGANYGYTF
TRBJ1-1 | NA | TRBV9 | few | TGTGCCAGCAGCGTCGGGGATAACACTGAAGCTTTCTTT | CASSVGDNTEAFF
TRBJ1-2 | NA | TRBV13 | NA | TGTGCCAGCAGCTTAGGCCAGGGACCGAACTATGGCTACACCTTC | CASSLGQGPNYGYTF
TRBJ1-1 | TRBD1 | TRBV5-8 | NA | TGTGCCAGCAGCAGGACCCCGGGACAGGGCTTCGTACTGGGCACTGAAGCTTTCTTT | CASSRTPGQGFVLGTEAFF
TRBJ1-1 | NA | TRBV29-1 | NA | TGCAGCGTTAGCCACGCAGGGCCTCAGACTGAAGCTTTCTTT | CSVSHAGPQTEAFF
TRBJ2-7 | TRBD1 | TRBV5-1 | NA | TGCGCCAGCAGCTTGGCTCCGACAGGGGTGGTCCCCTACGAGCAGTACTTC | CASSLAPTGVVPYEQYF
TRBJ1-2 | NA | TRBV6-5 | NA | TGTGCCAGCAGTTACTCGGACCCTACCTCTAACTATGGCTACACCTTC | CASSYSDPTSNYGYTF
TRBJ1-2 | NA | TRBV2 | NA | TGTGCCAGCAGTGATAGGGGACCTTATGGCTACACCTTC | CASSDRGPYGYTF
TRBJ2-7 | TRBD2 | TRBV2 | NA | TGTGCCAGCAGTGAAGGGAGCGGGACTAGCCTTTTGAGCTCCTACGAGCAGTACTTC | CASSEGSGTSLLSSYEQYF
TRBJ1-5 | NA | TRBV6-6 | NA | TGTGCCAGCAGGGAGGACAAGGGCCCCAATCAGCCCCAGCATTTT | CASREDKGPNQPQHF
TRBJ1-1 | NA | TRBV6-4 | NA | TGTGCCAGCAGCGAGACAGAGAACACTGAAGCTTTCTTT | CASSETENTEAFF
TRBJ2-3 | TRBD2 | TRBV14 | NA | TGTGCCAGCAGCTACACGACTAGCGGCACAGATACGCAGTATTTT | CASSYTTSGTDTQYF
TRBJ2-2 | TRBD1 | TRBV19 | NA | TGTGCCAGTAGTATTGGGAAGACAGGGGGACACGGGGAGCTGTTTTTT | CASSIGKTGGHGELFF
TRBJ1-6 | TRBD1 | TRBV9 | NA | TGTGCCAGCAGCGGTGGACAGGGAAATAATTCACCCCTCCACTTT | CASSGGQGNNSPLHF
TRBJ2-3 | NA | TRBV5-1 | few | TGCGCCAGCAGCCTTCCAGGGAGAACAGATACGCAGTATTTT | CASSLPGRTDTQYF
TRBJ2-3 | NA | TRBV9 | once | TGTGCCTCCGCCTCGCGAGATACGCAGTATTTT | CASASRDTQYF
TRBJ2-1 | TRBD2 | TRBV5-1 | NA | TGCGCCAGCAGCTACGGGACTAGCGGTTGGGGTTACAATGAGCAGTTCTTC | CASSYGTSGWGYNEQFF
TRBJ2-4 | NA | TRBV6-6 | once | TGTGCCAGCAGTGAGGGATTAGCCAAAAACATTCAGTACTTC | CASSEGLAKNIQYF
TRBJ2-2 | NA | TRBV7-2 | NA | TGTGCCAGCAGCTTAATGAGGCACACCGGGGAGCTGTTTTTT | CASSLMRHTGELFF
TRBJ2-3 | TRBD2 | TRBV4-3 | NA | TGCGCCAGCAGCCAAGAACTAGCGGGACCTACGCAGTATTTT | CASSQELAGPTQYF
TRBJ1-1 | NA | TRBV18 | NA | TGTGCCAGCTCGGCCGGGGGCGGAACTGAAGCTTTCTTT | CASSAGGGTEAFF
TRBJ2-3 | TRBD2 | TRBV4-2 | once | TGTGCCAGCAGCCAAGCACCGACTAGCGGCACAGATACGCAGTATTTT | CASSQAPTSGTDTQYF